The source of this TCR beta chain is a study of regulatory T cells in long-lasting Graves disease. This clonotype has ten or more counts. The TCR beta library used iRepertoire HTBI primers with Arm-PCR amplification of CDR3. TCRdb reanalysed the multiplex PCR reads using MiXCR and keeps one entry per CDR3 protein. The table has 400,000 to 500,000 distinct CDR3 sequences, 20% to 25% seen once. Time point here: persistent/refractory GD, antithyroid drugs over 5 years with positive TRAb. Researchers made the TCR library from RNA that was extracted from PBMCs. The CDR3 runs 14 residues. The germline V gene encodes CDR1 MNHNS and CDR2 SASEGT. Trimming shortened V by 6 bases and J by 5 bases, and 16 bases separated the two germline ends.

The source is a female donor with Graves disease. The starting material was peripheral blood mononuclear cells (PBMCs), obtained when the disease was refractory, from a patient treated with antithyroid drugs. V is TRBV6-1 and J is TRBJ2-5; possible D gene TRBD2, 6 bases. The CDR3 nucleotides are TGTGCCAGCAGGCGGGACTTCCCTAAGGAGACCCAGTACTTC. Protein: CASRRDFPKETQYF.